This T cell receptor beta chain was profiled in a study of T cell responses to AZD1222 COVID-19 vaccine. Germline CDR1 reads KGHSH; CDR2 reads LQKENI. The CDR3 length is 14 residues. V shed 2 bases and J shed 7 bases, with 11 bases lying between them. Study-level findings and limits: Targets within unmutated variant regions were reportedly found for nearly half of spike-specific TCRs. The peak T cell response came first, and repertoires were sampled only after it. Baseline seropositivity occurred in only a handful of AZD1222 recipients. Among the donors, most were white British and more were female, and clonal diversity was possibly underestimated.

For this clone: Its antigen is still unknown.

Sequenced by immunoSEQ multiplex PCR; TCRdb stores in-frame clones only, minus some. The sample holds more than 140,000 clones, 88% seen once. The chain recombines TRBV18 with TRBJ1-4; D remains ambiguous. This TCR derives from an adult in good health. The material sequenced was peripheral blood, taken on day 0 of MenACWY control vaccination. The CDR3: CASSPSGEVEKLFF. DNA of the CDR3: TGTGCCAGCTCACCATCCGGGGAGGTTGAAAAACTGTTTTTT.